Listed below are T cell receptor beta chains from one sample, sequenced in a study of blood T cells in healthy people across ages. MiXCR was run by TCRdb on the 5' RACE reads, yielding one entry per CDR3 protein. The sample carries about 730,000 distinct CDR3 sequences, around 40% recorded once. Input material: blood. The receptors were gathered from a woman aged 60 to 75 in good health. Each CDR3 is given with its conserved first and last residue. The D gene is left open where the match is weak. Part of the rows lack a size; the others show once, few, many or a class for expanded clones.

many	TRBV29-1	TRBJ2-5	-	CSVVGGETQYF	TGCAGCGTTGTTGGGGGGGAGACCCAGTACTTC
-	TRBV6-2/TRBV6-3	TRBJ2-1	TRBD2	CASSYTGGPVNEQFF	TGTGCCAGCAGTTACACGGGAGGGCCTGTGAATGAGCAGTTCTTC
few	TRBV12-3/TRBV12-4	TRBJ2-7	TRBD2	CASSFAGGPNEQYF	TGTGCCAGCAGTTTCGCGGGAGGGCCCAACGAGCAGTACTTC
-	TRBV12-3/TRBV12-4	TRBJ1-1	-	CASSLSSEAFF	TGTGCCAGCAGTTTATCGTCGGAAGCTTTCTTT
-	TRBV6-2/TRBV6-3	TRBJ2-3	TRBD2	CASTSGQRTDTQYF	TGTGCCAGTACTAGCGGGCAGCGCACAGATACGCAGTATTTT
-	TRBV29-1	TRBJ2-1	TRBD2	CSVIGTSRGNEQFF	TGCAGCGTGATAGGGACTAGCAGGGGGAATGAGCAGTTCTTC
-	TRBV12-3/TRBV12-4	TRBJ2-2	-	CASSESPTGELFF	TGTGCCAGCAGCGAGAGTCCAACCGGGGAGCTGTTTTTT
many	TRBV5-1	TRBJ2-7	-	CASSLDHEQYF	TGCGCCAGCAGCTTGGATCACGAGCAGTACTTC
-	TRBV20-1	TRBJ2-1	TRBD1	CSAHRGLLSYNEQFF	TGCAGTGCTCACAGGGGCCTCCTCTCCTACAATGAGCAGTTCTTC
few	TRBV29-1	TRBJ1-2	-	CSVEAIHYGYTF	TGCAGCGTTGAGGCGATTCACTATGGCTACACCTTC
-	TRBV15	TRBJ2-1	-	CATSRDVGEQFF	TGTGCCACCAGCAGAGATGTGGGAGAGCAGTTCTTC
-	TRBV7-8	TRBJ2-7	-	CGSSLEQDEQYF	TGTGGCAGCAGCTTAGAACAGGACGAGCAGTACTTC
-	TRBV18	TRBJ2-7	TRBD2	CASSPGGGSSYEQYF	TGTGCCAGCTCACCTGGAGGCGGGAGCTCCTACGAGCAGTACTTC
-	TRBV7-6	TRBJ2-7	TRBD1	CASSWTGDSYEQYF	TGTGCCAGCAGCTGGACAGGGGACTCCTACGAGCAGTACTTC
-	TRBV25-1	TRBJ2-1	-	CASSESGTHNEQFF	TGTGCCAGCAGTGAAAGTGGGACCCACAATGAGCAGTTCTTC
-	TRBV5-1	TRBJ2-1	-	CASSLDGSGSYNEQFF	TGCGCCAGCAGCTTGGACGGGAGCGGCTCCTACAATGAGCAGTTCTTC
-	TRBV20-1	TRBJ1-5	-	CSAIAGEEYQPQHF	TGCAGTGCTATTGCCGGGGAGGAGTATCAGCCCCAGCATTTT
once	TRBV7-9	TRBJ2-7	-	CASRNVAHLYF	TGTGCCAGCAGGAATGTCGCCCACTTGTACTTC
few	TRBV3-1	TRBJ1-2	-	CASSPGQHYGYTF	TGTGCCAGCAGCCCCGGGCAACACTATGGCTACACCTTC
many	TRBV5-6	TRBJ2-1	TRBD2	CASSRGTSGYNEQFF	TGTGCCAGCAGCCGAGGGACTAGCGGATACAATGAGCAGTTCTTC
-	TRBV20-1	TRBJ2-5	TRBD2	CSAPPPGLGTETQYF	TGCAGTGCCCCCCCTCCGGGACTAGGGACGGAGACCCAGTACTTC
-	TRBV19	TRBJ2-7	TRBD2	CASRLRGDSGEQYF	TGTGCCAGTAGACTTCGGGGGGACTCAGGCGAGCAGTACTTC
-	TRBV6-2/TRBV6-3	TRBJ2-7	TRBD2	CASSYGDGGGSEQYF	TGTGCCAGCAGTTACGGAGACGGGGGGGGTTCCGAGCAGTACTTC
few	TRBV6-2/TRBV6-3	TRBJ2-3	-	CASKNNGADTQYF	TGTGCCAGCAAGAATAATGGGGCAGATACGCAGTATTTT
once	TRBV3-1	TRBJ2-6	-	CASSQGRLYQSGANVLTF	TGTGCCAGCAGCCAAGGTCGATTATACCAGTCTGGGGCCAACGTCCTGACTTTC
-	TRBV20-1	TRBJ2-1	-	CSASRDDEQFF	TGCAGTGCAAGTCGTGACGATGAGCAGTTCTTC
-	TRBV7-2	TRBJ2-1	-	CASSLVFGNERFF	TGTGCCAGCAGCTTAGTGTTTGGCAATGAGCGGTTCTTC
-	TRBV6-2/TRBV6-3	TRBJ1-5	TRBD1	CASSYRTGEGVRNQPQHF	TGTGCCAGCAGTTACAGGACAGGGGAGGGTGTACGTAATCAGCCCCAGCATTTT
few	TRBV24-1	TRBJ2-2	-	CATSDAGTMGTGELFF	TGTGCCACCAGTGATGCCGGGACAATGGGGACCGGGGAGCTGTTTTTT
-	TRBV11-3	TRBJ2-2	-	CASSLGRASGELFF	TGTGCCAGCAGCTTAGGGAGGGCCTCCGGGGAGCTGTTTTTT
few	TRBV29-1	TRBJ2-7	TRBD2	CSVAPGLAKYEQYF	TGCAGCGTAGCCCCGGGACTAGCTAAGTACGAGCAGTACTTC
few	TRBV4-1	TRBJ1-4	-	CASSQEGPGSTNEKLFF	TGCGCCAGCAGCCAAGAAGGCCCTGGGTCAACTAATGAAAAACTGTTTTTT
-	TRBV14	TRBJ2-1	-	CASSQAFGRNEQFF	TGTGCCAGCAGCCAAGCCTTTGGGCGCAATGAGCAGTTCTTC
few	TRBV20-1	TRBJ2-7	-	CSAISDWDSREQYF	TGCAGTGCTATTAGCGATTGGGACTCGAGGGAGCAGTACTTC
-	TRBV6-5	TRBJ2-7	-	CASSFPANTGEQYF	TGTGCCAGCAGTTTCCCCGCTAACACGGGGGAGCAGTACTTC
-	TRBV3-1	TRBJ1-1	-	CASSPVGMNTEAFF	TGTGCCAGCAGTCCCGTGGGAATGAACACTGAAGCTTTCTTT
few	TRBV28	TRBJ2-7	-	CASQGISYEQYF	TGTGCCAGCCAAGGCATTTCCTACGAGCAGTACTTC
few	TRBV4-3	TRBJ1-5	-	CASSQDPPGPSGNQPQHF	TGCGCCAGCAGCCAAGATCCCCCTGGGCCGAGCGGCAATCAGCCCCAGCATTTT
-	TRBV28	TRBJ1-1	-	CASTLGRTEAFF	TGTGCCAGCACCTTGGGTCGGACTGAAGCTTTCTTT
-	TRBV20-1	TRBJ2-1	-	CSARGGLLAYNEQFF	TGCAGTGCTAGAGGGGGCCTACTAGCTTACAATGAGCAGTTCTTC
-	TRBV5-1	TRBJ1-5	TRBD1	CASSEGQGASQPQHF	TGCGCCAGCAGCGAGGGACAGGGGGCGAGTCAGCCCCAGCATTTT
few	TRBV20-1	TRBJ2-1	-	CSASRAGIYEQFF	TGCAGTGCTAGCAGGGCAGGGATCTATGAGCAGTTCTTC
many	TRBV12-3/TRBV12-4	TRBJ2-5	TRBD1	CASSRDRAETQYF	TGTGCCAGCAGCCGGGACAGGGCGGAGACCCAGTACTTC
many	TRBV5-1	TRBJ1-1	-	CASSLGWTEAFF	TGCGCCAGCAGCTTGGGTTGGACTGAAGCTTTCTTT
many	TRBV5-1	TRBJ2-5	-	CASSSRPEGSETQYF	TGCGCCAGCAGCTCCCGACCCGAGGGCAGCGAGACCCAGTACTTC
-	TRBV29-1	TRBJ2-3	-	CSVEDRSGLPDTQYF	TGCAGCGTTGAAGATCGGAGTGGGCTCCCAGATACGCAGTATTTT
-	TRBV3-1	TRBJ1-2	TRBD1	CASSQDPGQGKYGYTF	TGTGCCAGCAGCCAAGATCCGGGACAGGGGAAGTATGGCTACACCTTC
-	TRBV12-3/TRBV12-4	TRBJ2-1	TRBD1	CASSIGTAKGEQFF	TGTGCCAGCAGCATAGGGACAGCAAAGGGGGAGCAGTTCTTC
-	TRBV6-5	TRBJ2-7	TRBD1	CASSKNRGRGYEQYF	TGTGCCAGCAGTAAAAACAGGGGGCGAGGCTACGAGCAGTACTTC
-	TRBV10-3	TRBJ1-2	-	CAISGQQSNYGYTF	TGTGCCATCAGCGGACAGCAATCTAACTATGGCTACACCTTC
-	TRBV3-1	TRBJ2-1	TRBD2	CASSPFTSASYNEQFF	TGTGCCAGCAGCCCGTTTACTAGCGCCTCCTACAATGAGCAGTTCTTC
-	TRBV3-1	TRBJ2-4	TRBD2	CASSPASGRGQNIQYF	TGTGCCAGCAGCCCCGCTAGCGGGAGGGGGCAAAACATTCAGTACTTC
-	TRBV2	TRBJ2-3	-	CASMGAISTDTQYF	TGTGCCAGCATGGGAGCTATTAGCACAGATACGCAGTATTTT
many	TRBV6-1	TRBJ2-4	TRBD1	CASSPGTEYLAKNIQYF	TGTGCCAGCAGCCCTGGGACAGAGTATTTAGCCAAAAACATTCAGTACTTC
-	TRBV28	TRBJ2-7	-	CASSVKLLNEQYF	TGTGCCAGCAGTGTAAAACTCCTCAATGAGCAGTACTTC
-	TRBV12-3/TRBV12-4	TRBJ2-7	-	CASSHNYHQYF	TGTGCCAGCAGTCATAATTACCATCAGTACTTC
-	TRBV11-2	TRBJ2-7	-	CASSLDRRFYEQYF	TGTGCCAGCAGCTTAGACAGACGGTTTTACGAGCAGTACTTC
-	TRBV30	TRBJ1-2	-	CAWALTDYGYTF	TGTGCCTGGGCCTTAACTGACTATGGCTACACCTTC
few	TRBV18	TRBJ2-7	-	CASSPREGPYEQYF	TGTGCCAGCTCACCCCGGGAAGGGCCCTACGAGCAGTACTTC
-	TRBV12-3/TRBV12-4	TRBJ2-1	TRBD2	CASRLAGGYNEQFF	TGTGCCAGCAGGCTAGCGGGGGGCTACAATGAGCAGTTCTTC